The 16 T cell receptor beta chains in this list originate from one sample, sequenced in a study of a mutant IDH1 vaccine in newly diagnosed glioma (dated by TCRdb to the early 2020s). The library was produced with the immunoSEQ multiplex PCR assay. Not all clones reach the TCRdb copy of this immuneACCESS table, which keeps in-frame sequences only. Checked studies attribute under half of the gap to unresolved V genes and leave the rest unexplained. Counted in this sample were about 40,000 clones; about 83% of them appeared once. The ten largest clones represent about 2.2% of the sample. These receptors' antigens are unknown. What this sample's time point label stands for: week 11, during vaccination. Each vaccine dose was 300 ug of a 20-mer mutant IDH1 peptide in Montanide, given subcutaneously with topical imiquimod. The source was PBMCs, collected from a glioma patient whose treatment included an IDH1 peptide vaccine. The receptors here all came from a man aged 35-49 years with glioma.

CDR3 DNA: TGCGCCAGCAGCCCGAGGGAGGGGAGCGGCTACACCTTC. Its translation: CASSPREGSGYTF. The chain couples TRBV5-1 to TRBJ1-2, with a possible D match to TRBD1 (5 bases). Germline CDR1 is SGHRS and CDR2 is YFSETQ. This CDR3 has 13 amino acids. V dropped 4 bases and J dropped 8 bases, with 15 bases sitting between them.

This CDR3 is CSVENGDEQYF. CDR3 nucleotide sequence: TGCAGCGTTGAAAATGGGGACGAGCAGTACTTC. This chain joins TRBV29-1 and TRBJ2-7; D ambiguous. CDR3 length: 11 amino acids. Trimming left V 2 bases short and J 5 bases short, with 7 bases between. Germline CDR1 and CDR2: SQVTM and ANQGSEA.

V and J are TRBV25-1 and TRBJ1-4, with a tentative D call TRBD1 (5 bases). Germline-derived CDR1 and CDR2 are MGHDK and SYGVNS. The CDR3 sequence is 13 residues long. V lost 6 bases to trimming and J lost 5 bases, with 10 bases between them. CDR3 sequence reads: CASRGRVNEKLFF. For the CDR3, the DNA is TGTGCCAGCAGGGGGCGGGTAAATGAAAAACTGTTTTTT.

V gene TRBV25-1 combines with J gene TRBJ2-2; D possibly matches TRBD1 or TRBD2 (6 bases each). The CDR3 length is 18 residues. V was shortened by 0 bases and J by 8 bases, with 22 bases between the two germline ends. Germline values: CDR1 MGHDK, CDR2 SYGVNS. CDR3 sequence (DNA): TGTGCCAGCAGTGAATATGTTAGAAGGGGGAGGAGGACGGGGGAGCTGTTTTTT. Protein: CASSEYVRRGRRTGELFF.

The chain combines TRBV6-1 with TRBJ2-7; D is unresolved. In germline, CDR1 is MNHNS, CDR2 SASEGT. The CDR3 length is 13 residues. V gave up 1 base and J gave up 5 bases, with 9 bases separating them. CDR3 DNA sequence: TGTGCCAGCAGTGAAGTGGTTTTGGACGAGCAGTACTTC. Protein sequence: CASSEVVLDEQYF.

This sequence joins TRBV7-9 and TRBJ2-1; TRBD2 matches at 11 bases. J was trimmed by 8 bases and V by 3 bases; bases with no gene match: 9. Germline lookup yields CDR1 SEHNR and CDR2 FQNEAQ (reference sequence). The CDR3 has 16 residues. The CDR3 reads CASSFGYTSGSDEQFF. CDR3 bases: TGTGCCAGCAGCTTTGGGTACACTAGCGGGAGTGATGAGCAGTTCTTC.

The chain joins TRBV18 to TRBJ1-5; TRBD1 is a possible D gene (5 bases). This CDR3 is built from 15 residues. Trimming took off 2 bases at V and 0 bases at J, with 8 bases between the two ends. Germline V gene data show CDR1 as KGHSH and CDR2 as LQKENI. CDR3 sequence (DNA): TGTGCCAGCTCACCAAGGACAAATAGCAATCAGCCCCAGCATTTT. Its protein product is CASSPRTNSNQPQHF.

V gene TRBV28 combines with J gene TRBJ1-2; D is unresolved. Deletions cut 10 bases from V and 7 bases from J, with 22 bases between. The CDR3 consists of 14 residues. Per the germline V gene, CDR1 is MDHEN and CDR2 is SYDVKM. In DNA form, the CDR3 reads TGTGCCACCAATCTTCTAGGACGGCTAGGTGGCTACACCTTC. Encoded protein: CATNLLGRLGGYTF.

The chain links TRBV15 to TRBJ2-2, with D unclear. Trimming stripped 3 bases from V and 3 bases from J, with 5 bases between. The CDR3 has 13 amino acids. Germline V lookup: CDR1 LNHNV, CDR2 YYDKDF (reference sequence). The CDR3 sequence: CATSRPYTGELFF. The CDR3 DNA reads as TGTGCCACCAGCAGGCCTTACACCGGGGAGCTGTTTTTT.

The chain employs TRBV5-6 and TRBJ1-1, with D maybe TRBD1 (5 bases). Trimming removed 4 bases at V and 2 bases at J, with 18 bases between. This CDR3 has 16 amino acids. Germline V gives CDR1 SGHDT, CDR2 YYEEEE. The CDR3 protein is CASSPEQEGFNTEAFF. DNA of the CDR3: TGTGCCAGCAGCCCCGAACAGGAAGGTTTTAACACTGAAGCTTTCTTT.

CDR3 residues: CASSLGTSGINEQFF. For the CDR3, the DNA is TGTGCCAGCAGCTTGGGCACTAGCGGGATCAATGAGCAGTTCTTC. The rearrangement joins TRBV5-4 to TRBJ2-1; the match to TRBD2 covers 10 bases. Trimming took 0 bases from V and 6 from J; bases not matched to a gene: 3. The CDR3 length is 15 residues. CDR1 is SGHNT, CDR2 YYREEE, per germline (reference sequence).

The chain has TRBV2 and TRBJ2-7, with no clear D. Deletions cut 2 bases from V and 5 bases from J, with 16 bases between. This CDR3 is built from 15 residues. Germline V gene sequence: CDR1 SNHLY, CDR2 FYNNEI. CDR3 nucleotide sequence: TGTGCCAGCAGTGAACAAGTCCTATTTTCTCACGAGCAGTACTTC. Its translation is CASSEQVLFSHEQYF.

The chain is built from TRBV6-6 and TRBJ1-2; the D gene is possibly TRBD1 (6 bases). The CDR3 is 15 amino acids. The V gene lost 7 bases and the J gene lost 7 bases, with 22 bases spanning the gap. CDR1 and CDR2 from the germline V gene are MNHNY and SVGAGI (reference sequence). CDR3 nucleotide sequence: TGTGCCAGCACCAATCCCGGTGGGGGCGAACTTGGCTACACCTTC. This translates into CASTNPGGGELGYTF.

This chain uses TRBV19 with TRBJ2-3; D is possibly TRBD2 (6 bases). Trimming removed 5 bases from V and 6 bases from J, with 18 bases in between. There are 15 residues in the CDR3. The germline V gene encodes CDR1 LNHDA and CDR2 SQIVND (reference sequence). The CDR3 sequence is CASSATRLVRDTQYF. DNA for the CDR3: TGTGCCAGTAGTGCGACTCGACTAGTTCGGGATACGCAGTATTTT.

V gene TRBV4-2 combines with J gene TRBJ2-7, with no clear D. V shed 0 bases and J shed 4 bases, with 7 bases lying between them. This CDR3 is 13 amino acids long. CDR1 LGHNA and CDR2 YNFKEQ come from the germline V gene. In DNA, the CDR3 is TGTGCCAGCAGCCAAGATTTGGGTTACGAGCAGTACTTC. Translation: CASSQDLGYEQYF.

This chain connects TRBV11-2 to TRBJ2-7; TRBD1 matches 7 bases. The CDR3 sequence is 14 residues long. With 2 bases clipped from V and 6 bases from J, the junction kept 7 bases outside the gene matches. CDR1 and CDR2 from the germline V gene are SGHAT and FQNNGV. This CDR3 reads CASSLPGQITEQYF. DNA for the CDR3: TGTGCCAGCAGCTTACCGGGACAGATTACCGAGCAGTACTTC.